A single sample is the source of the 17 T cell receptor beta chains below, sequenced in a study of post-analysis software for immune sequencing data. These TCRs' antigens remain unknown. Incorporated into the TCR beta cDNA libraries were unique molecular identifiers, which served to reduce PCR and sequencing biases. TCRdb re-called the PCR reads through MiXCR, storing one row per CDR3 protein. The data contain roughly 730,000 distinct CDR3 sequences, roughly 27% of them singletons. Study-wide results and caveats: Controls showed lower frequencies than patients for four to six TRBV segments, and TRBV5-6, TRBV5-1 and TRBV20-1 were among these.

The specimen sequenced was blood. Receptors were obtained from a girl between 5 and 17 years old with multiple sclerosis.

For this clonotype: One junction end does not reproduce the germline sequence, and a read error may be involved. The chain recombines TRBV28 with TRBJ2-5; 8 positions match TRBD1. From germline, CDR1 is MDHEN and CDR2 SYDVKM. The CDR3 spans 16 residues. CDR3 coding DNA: TGTGCCAGCAGTTCGAACCTGCCAGGGGGCCAAGAGGCCCAGTACTTC. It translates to CASSSNLPGGQEAQYF. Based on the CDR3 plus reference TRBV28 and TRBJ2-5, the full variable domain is DVKVTQSSRYLVKRTGEKVFLECVQDMDHENMFWYRQDPGLGLRLIYFSYDVKMKEKGDIPEGYSVSREKKERFSLILESASTNQTSMYLCASSSNLPGGQEAQYFGPGTRLLVL.

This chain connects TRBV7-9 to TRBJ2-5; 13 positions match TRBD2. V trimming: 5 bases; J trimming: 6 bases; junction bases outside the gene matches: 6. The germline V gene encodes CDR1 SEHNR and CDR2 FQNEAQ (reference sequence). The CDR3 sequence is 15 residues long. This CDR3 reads CASSRTSGSTKTQYF. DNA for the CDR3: TGTGCCAGCAGCCGGACTAGCGGGAGTACCAAGACCCAGTACTTC.

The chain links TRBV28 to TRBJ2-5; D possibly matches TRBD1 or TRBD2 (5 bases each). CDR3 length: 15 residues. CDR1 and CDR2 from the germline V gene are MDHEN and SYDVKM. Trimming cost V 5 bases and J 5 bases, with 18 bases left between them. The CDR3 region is CASSPDGTAGETQYF. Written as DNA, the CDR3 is TGTGCCAGCAGTCCGGACGGGACGGCCGGGGAGACCCAGTACTTC. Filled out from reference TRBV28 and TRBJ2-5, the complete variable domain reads DVKVTQSSRYLVKRTGEKVFLECVQDMDHENMFWYRQDPGLGLRLIYFSYDVKMKEKGDIPEGYSVSREKKERFSLILESASTNQTSMYLCASSPDGTAGETQYFGPGTRLLVL.

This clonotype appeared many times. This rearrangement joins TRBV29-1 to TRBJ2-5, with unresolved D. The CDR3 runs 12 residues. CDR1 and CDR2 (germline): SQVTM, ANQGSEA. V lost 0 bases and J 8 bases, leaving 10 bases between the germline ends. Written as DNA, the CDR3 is TGCAGCGTTGAAGATGGCGGTCGAACCCAGTACTTC. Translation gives CSVEDGGRTQYF. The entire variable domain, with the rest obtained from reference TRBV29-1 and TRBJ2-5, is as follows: SAVISQKPSRDICQRGTSLTIQCQVDSQVTMMFWYRQQPGQSLTLIATANQGSEATYESGFVIDKFPISRPNLTFSTLTVSNMSPEDSSIYLCSVEDGGRTQYFGPGTRLLVL.

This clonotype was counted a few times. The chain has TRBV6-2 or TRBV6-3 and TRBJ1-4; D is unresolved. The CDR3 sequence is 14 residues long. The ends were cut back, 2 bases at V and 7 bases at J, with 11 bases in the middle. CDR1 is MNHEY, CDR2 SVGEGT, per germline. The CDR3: CASSYGGFGEKLFF. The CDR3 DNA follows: TGTGCCAGCAGTTACGGAGGGTTCGGTGAAAAACTGTTTTTT.

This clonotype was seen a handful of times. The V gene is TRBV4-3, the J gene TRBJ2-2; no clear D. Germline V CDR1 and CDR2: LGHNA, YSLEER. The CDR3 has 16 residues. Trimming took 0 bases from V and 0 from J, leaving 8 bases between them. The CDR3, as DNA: TGCGCCAGCAGCCAAGAGACGAGATCGAACACCGGGGAGCTGTTTTTT. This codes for CASSQETRSNTGELFF.

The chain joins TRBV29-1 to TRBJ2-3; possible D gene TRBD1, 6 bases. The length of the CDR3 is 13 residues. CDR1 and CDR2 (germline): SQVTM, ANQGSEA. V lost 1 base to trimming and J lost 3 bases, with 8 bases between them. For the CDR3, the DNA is TGCAGCGTTGAAGGGGACACGACAGATACGCAGTATTTT. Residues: CSVEGDTTDTQYF.

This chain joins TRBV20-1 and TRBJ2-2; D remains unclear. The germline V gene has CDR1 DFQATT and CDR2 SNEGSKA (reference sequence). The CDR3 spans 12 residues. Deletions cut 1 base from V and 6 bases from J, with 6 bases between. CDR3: CSARVYPGELFF. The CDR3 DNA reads TGCAGTGCTAGAGTGTATCCCGGGGAGCTGTTTTTT.

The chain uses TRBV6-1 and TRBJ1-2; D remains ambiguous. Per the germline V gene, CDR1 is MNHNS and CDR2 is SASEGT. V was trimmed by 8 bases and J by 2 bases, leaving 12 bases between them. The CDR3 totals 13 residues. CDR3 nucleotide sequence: TGTGCCAGCGGCGGCAGAATAAACTATGGCTACACCTTC. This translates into CASGGRINYGYTF.

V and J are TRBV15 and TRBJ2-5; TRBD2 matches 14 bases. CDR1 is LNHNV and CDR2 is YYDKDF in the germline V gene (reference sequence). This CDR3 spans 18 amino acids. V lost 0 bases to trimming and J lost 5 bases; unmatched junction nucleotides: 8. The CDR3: CATSRDTGTSGSWETQYF. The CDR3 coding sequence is TGTGCCACCAGCAGAGATACAGGGACTAGCGGGAGCTGGGAGACCCAGTACTTC.

The CDR3, as DNA: TGTGCCAGCAGCTTAGAACGGAGCAATGAGCAGTTCTTC. Its translation is CASSLERSNEQFF. The J gene is TRBJ2-1, the V gene TRBV7-2; no reliable D call. V lost 1 base to trimming and J lost 6 bases, with 7 bases between them. Germline values: CDR1 SGHTA, CDR2 FQGNSA. This CDR3 spans 13 amino acids.

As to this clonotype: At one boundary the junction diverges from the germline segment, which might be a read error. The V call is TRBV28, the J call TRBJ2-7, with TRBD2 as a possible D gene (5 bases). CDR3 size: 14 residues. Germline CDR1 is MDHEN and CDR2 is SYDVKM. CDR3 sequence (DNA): TGTGCCGGCAGTTCCGATTCGGGGATCTACGAGCAGTACTTC. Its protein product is CAGSSDSGIYEQYF.

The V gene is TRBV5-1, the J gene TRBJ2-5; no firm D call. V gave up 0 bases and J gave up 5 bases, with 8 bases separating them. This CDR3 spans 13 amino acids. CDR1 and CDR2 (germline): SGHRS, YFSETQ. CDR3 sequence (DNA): TGCGCCAGCAGCTTGGTAGTTTCGGAGACCCAGTACTTC. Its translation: CASSLVVSETQYF.

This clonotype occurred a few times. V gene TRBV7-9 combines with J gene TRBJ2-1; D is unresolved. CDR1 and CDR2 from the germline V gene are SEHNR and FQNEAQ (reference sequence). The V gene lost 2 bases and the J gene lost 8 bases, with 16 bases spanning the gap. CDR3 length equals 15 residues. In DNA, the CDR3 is TGTGCCAGCAGCTTAATTTTGCGGCCTGGCGATGAGCAGTTCTTC. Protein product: CASSLILRPGDEQFF.

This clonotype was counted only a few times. The CDR3 DNA sequence: TGCGCCAGCAGCTTGCCCAGACTAGCGGGATCCTACGAGCAGTACTTC. Protein: CASSLPRLAGSYEQYF. The chain joins TRBV5-1 to TRBJ2-7, with 11 bases fitting TRBD2. Germline lookup yields CDR1 SGHRS and CDR2 YFSETQ. This CDR3 is built from 16 residues. With V trimmed by 1 base and J by 1 base, 4 bases remained unmatched.

This chain's CDR3 is CSASPLAGAPRDTQYF. CDR3 sequence (DNA): TGCAGTGCTAGTCCTTTAGCGGGGGCCCCCCGGGATACGCAGTATTTT. V is TRBV20-1 and J is TRBJ2-3; 9 positions agree with TRBD2. Germline assignment: CDR1 DFQATT and CDR2 SNEGSKA (reference sequence). CDR3 length equals 16 residues. With V trimmed by 3 bases and J by 6 bases, 13 bases remained unmatched.

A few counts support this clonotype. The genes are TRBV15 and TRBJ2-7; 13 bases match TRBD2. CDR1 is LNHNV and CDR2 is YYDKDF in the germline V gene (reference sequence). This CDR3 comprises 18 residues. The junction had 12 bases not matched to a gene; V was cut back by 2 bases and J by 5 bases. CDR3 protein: CATSRISPGLAGLDEQYF. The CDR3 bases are TGTGCCACCAGCAGAATAAGTCCGGGACTAGCGGGACTCGACGAGCAGTACTTC.